The T cell receptor (beta chain) under discussion was sequenced for a study of blood T cell repertoires in COVID-19. The overall study: The samples span acute and convalescent COVID-19 from the United States, Italy and Spain. PBMCs, B-cell-depleted T cells, or T cells provided the cDNA or gDNA that made up the material.

In the source study's methods: Amplifying reference gene primers gave estimates of nucleated cell counts. Profiled with immunoSEQ multiplex PCR; TCRdb holds only in-frame clones, not every one. That table supplies the V and J calls and clone size; D and trimming were determined from the DNA. The table has 300,000 or so clones, around 88% seen once; the top ten hold over 6%. Germline assignment: CDR1 MRHNA and CDR2 SNTAGT. The length of the CDR3 is 15 residues. Germline trimming cut 6 bases from V and 1 base from J; bases unmatched to any gene: 5. This clone was detected only once. The receptor comes from a woman aged 30 to 39 who had recovered from COVID-19. Sequenced material: peripheral blood. This rearrangement joins TRBV6-4 to TRBJ2-3; 9 positions agree with TRBD2. The CDR3 DNA follows: TGTGCCAGCAGATTTAGCGGGGGCCGCACAGATACGCAGTATTTT. Translated: CASRFSGGRTDTQYF.